The source of this T cell receptor beta chain is a study of blood T cells in healthy people across ages. The length of the CDR3 is 15 residues. CDR1 SEHNR and CDR2 FQNEAQ come from the germline V gene (reference sequence). Trimming cost V 2 bases and J 8 bases, with 16 bases left between them. This clonotype turned up a few times. A second PCR, run for roughly 7 to 11 cycles, used a sample-barcoded 5' primer plus a J-beta primer mix. All samples yielded 2.5 million or more CDR3-containing paired-end reads. TCRdb re-analysed the 5' RACE reads in MiXCR, keeping a single row per CDR3 protein. The data contain 1,100,000 or so distinct CDR3 sequences, roughly 45% of them singletons.

The TCR originated in a woman aged 60-75 years in good health. The rearrangement links TRBV7-9 to TRBJ2-1; tentative D call: TRBD2 (6 bases). The material sequenced was blood. CDR3 coding DNA: TGTGCCAGCAGCTTAAGGGGCGGGGCCACGGATGAGCAGTTCTTC. This codes for CASSLRGGATDEQFF.